This is a list of T cell receptor beta chains from one sample in a study of T cells in Graves' hyperthyroidism and ophthalmopathy. MiXCR, run by TCRdb on the multiplex PCR reads, gives a single entry per CDR3 protein. The sample comprises about 560,000 distinct CDR3 sequences, around 46% of which are singletons, and just under 8.5% rests with the top ten. The material sequenced was peripheral blood or thyroid tissue (not recorded which). These receptors originate from a woman under 30 with Graves' hyperthyroidism. The CDR3 runs from the conserved cysteine through the conserved F or W. Each record gives: V gene, J gene, D gene, clone size, CDR3 DNA, CDR3 protein. The D gene is left open where the match is weak. Part of the rows lack a size; the others show once, few, many or a class for expanded clones.

TRBV25-1	TRBJ2-7	-	few	TGTGCCAGCAGTTGGAGGGACTCCTACGAGCAGTACTTC	CASSWRDSYEQYF
TRBV7-3	TRBJ1-2	-	-	TGTGCCAGCAGCACAGCGGCTTTTCGGGTAGCTAACTATGGCTACACCTTC	CASSTAAFRVANYGYTF
TRBV20-1	TRBJ1-6	-	many	TGCAGTGCTGATGACAGGAGAGGTTCACCCCTCCACTTT	CSADDRRGSPLHF
TRBV7-2	TRBJ2-2	-	-	TGTGCCAGCAGCTTAGTTTTAGGGGAGCTGTTTTTT	CASSLVLGELFF
TRBV5-1	TRBJ1-1	-	-	TGCGCCAGCAGCCCGGACAGCCTTTTCAACAAGGCTTTCTTT	CASSPDSLFNKAFF
TRBV29-1	TRBJ2-2	TRBD2	few	TGCAGCGGCGGGAGGTCGAACACCGGGGAGCTGTTTTTT	CSGGRSNTGELFF
TRBV29-1	TRBJ2-6	-	-	TGCAGCGTTTATCAGGGGGGGACCAACGTCCTGACTTTC	CSVYQGGTNVLTF
TRBV13	TRBJ2-7	-	many	TGTGCCAGCAGCGCGACAGTCTCCTACGAGCAGTACTTC	CASSATVSYEQYF
TRBV25-1	TRBJ1-5	TRBD1	once	TGTGCCAGCCACGGACAGGGCCACAATCAGCCCCAGCATTTT	CASHGQGHNQPQHF
TRBV3-1	TRBJ2-7	TRBD2	-	TGTGCCAGCAGTCTCGGGACTAGCGGCGCATTC	CASSLGTSGAF